These 22 T cell receptor beta chains originate from one sample sequenced in a study of shared clonotypes between healthy human individuals. The table came from immunoSEQ multiplex PCR; TCRdb's copy has only in-frame clones and leaves some out. The sample gives approximately 2,000,000 clones, 85% to 95% of which show up once; roughly 0.34% is in the top ten. Sequencing used naive CD4+ T cells from PBMCs. This sample's subset: CD45RA+ positively selected. The receptor source for this set is a man between 18 and 35 years old in good health. Some clones in this sample may be carry-over from other donors' samples.

The V gene is TRBV5-1, the J gene TRBJ2-7, with D unclear. CDR1 and CDR2 (germline): SGHRS, YFSETQ. V was cut by 5 bases and J by 0 bases, with 9 bases left in between. This CDR3 spans 13 amino acids. This CDR3 reads CASRDAYSYEQYF. DNA of the CDR3: TGCGCCAGCAGGGATGCCTACTCCTACGAGCAGTACTTC.

This chain connects TRBV5-1 to TRBJ2-3, with TRBD2 matching 8 bases. V shed 0 bases, J shed 6 bases, and the junction held 9 bases outside the gene matches. Germline V gene sequence: CDR1 SGHRS, CDR2 YFSETQ. This CDR3 has 16 amino acids. In DNA form, the CDR3 reads TGCGCCAGCAGCTTGGAAGGTAGCGGGGACTGGGATACGCAGTATTTT. The encoded protein is CASSLEGSGDWDTQYF.

This clone has just a few counts. The CDR3 sequence: CSVGDYSGNTIYF. The DNA of the CDR3 is TGCAGCGTTGGCGACTACTCTGGAAACACCATATATTTT. J is TRBJ1-3 and V is TRBV29-1; D gene unclear. Trimming pared 4 bases from V and 0 bases from J, leaving 7 bases between. The length of the CDR3 is 13 residues. Germline CDR1 and CDR2: SQVTM and ANQGSEA.

This chain links TRBV14 with TRBJ2-1, with 11 bases that match TRBD2. With 2 bases clipped from V and 6 bases from J, the junction kept 3 bases outside the gene matches. CDR1 and CDR2 from the germline V gene are SGHDN and FVKESK. This CDR3 has 15 residues. Here the CDR3 reads CASSQIAGGANEQFF. CDR3 sequence (DNA): TGTGCCAGCAGCCAAATAGCGGGAGGGGCCAATGAGCAGTTCTTC. Drawing the rest from reference TRBV14 and TRBJ2-1, the complete variable domain is EAGVTQFPSHSVIEKGQTVTLRCDPISGHDNLYWYRRVMGKEIKFLLHFVKESKQDESGMPNNRFLAERTGGTYSTLKVQPAELEDSGVYFCASSQIAGGANEQFFGPGTRLTVL.

The chain carries TRBV5-1 and TRBJ2-7; D gene unclear. CDR1 and CDR2 from the germline V gene are SGHRS and YFSETQ. The CDR3 consists of 12 residues. Trimming stripped 4 bases from V and 2 bases from J, with 7 bases between. The CDR3 DNA follows: TGCGCCAGCAGCGGAGCTACCTACGAGCAGTACTTC. It encodes CASSGATYEQYF.

The V call is TRBV5-4, the J call TRBJ1-2, with a weak D call TRBD1 (5 bases). V was clipped by 0 bases and J by 8 bases, with 17 bases between them. Germline V lookup: CDR1 SGHNT, CDR2 YYREEE (reference sequence). CDR3 length: 15 amino acids. The CDR3 reads CASSLAPGRIDGYTF. In nucleotides, the CDR3 is TGTGCCAGCAGCTTGGCCCCGGGACGCATCGACGGCTACACCTTC.

The V and J genes are TRBV9 and TRBJ2-3; the match to TRBD2 covers 9 bases. The trim removed 1 base at V and 2 bases at J, leaving 8 bases unmatched. Germline V CDR1 and CDR2: SGDLS, YYNGEE. This CDR3 contains 17 residues. The DNA of the CDR3 is TGTGCCAGCAGCGTAAGGACTAGCGCGGGACCCACAGATACGCAGTATTTT. It translates to CASSVRTSAGPTDTQYF.

The gene calls are TRBV7-9 and TRBJ2-7, with TRBD1 identical over 8 bases. Germline V gene sequence: CDR1 SEHNR, CDR2 FQNEAQ (reference sequence). This CDR3 spans 15 amino acids. Trimming took 3 bases from V and 6 from J; bases not matched to a gene: 10. CDR3: CASSFRVGQVGEQYF. The CDR3 region has the DNA TGTGCCAGCAGCTTCCGAGTGGGACAGGTCGGCGAGCAGTACTTC. The entire variable domain, with the rest obtained from reference TRBV7-9 and TRBJ2-7, is as follows: DTGVSQNPRHKITKRGQNVTFRCDPISEHNRLYWYRQTLGQGPEFLTYFQNEAQLEKSRLLSDRFSAERPKGSFSTLEIQRTEQGDSAMYLCASSFRVGQVGEQYFGPGTRLTVT.

The chain has TRBV29-1 and TRBJ1-1; D might be TRBD1 (5 bases). V was cut by 6 bases and J by 3 bases, with 11 bases left in between. Germline-derived CDR1 and CDR2 are SQVTM and ANQGSEA. This CDR3 has 12 residues. Written as DNA, the CDR3 is TGCAGCGTGGTACCGGGGGACACTGAAGCTTTCTTT. Translated, it gives CSVVPGDTEAFF.

The chain combines TRBV5-1 with TRBJ2-3, with D tentatively TRBD2 (6 bases). Germline CDR1 SGHRS, CDR2 YFSETQ. CDR3 length: 14 amino acids. Trimming shortened V by 5 bases and J by 4 bases, and 14 bases separated the two germline ends. The CDR3 region has the DNA TGCGCCAGCAGAGAGGCGGGACCGTCAGATACGCAGTATTTT. This gives the protein CASREAGPSDTQYF.

The chain recombines TRBV9 with TRBJ2-1, with D uncertain. The CDR3 has 15 residues. V lost 0 bases and J lost 7, with 14 bases in between. CDR1 and CDR2 (germline): SGDLS, YYNGEE. The CDR3 spells CASSVVGTDKNEQFF. For the CDR3, the DNA is TGTGCCAGCAGCGTAGTAGGAACAGACAAAAATGAGCAGTTCTTC.

This chain links TRBV2 with TRBJ2-2, with no clear D. This CDR3 has 12 amino acids. The V gene's germline CDR1 is SNHLY and CDR2 FYNNEI. Deletions cut 8 bases from V and 5 bases from J, with 9 bases between. Here the CDR3 DNA reads TGTGCCAGCGGGGTGGGAACCGGGGAGCTGTTTTTT. Translating gives CASGVGTGELFF. Supplemented by reference TRBV2 and TRBJ2-2, the full variable domain reads EPEVTQTPSHQVTQMGQEVILRCVPISNHLYFYWYRQILGQKVEFLVSFYNNEISEKSEIFDDQFSVERPDGSNFTLKIRSTKLEDSAMYFCASGVGTGELFFGEGSRLTVL.

This chain joins TRBV28 and TRBJ2-1; D is perhaps TRBD1 (6 bases). In germline, CDR1 is MDHEN, CDR2 SYDVKM. The length of the CDR3 is 14 residues. Deletions cut 8 bases from V and 5 bases from J, with 16 bases between. CDR3 coding DNA: TGTGCCAGCCCGCCACCCGGGACACACAATGAGCAGTTCTTC. It is translated as CASPPPGTHNEQFF.

The chain is built from TRBV5-1 and TRBJ1-2; weak D call: TRBD1 (5 bases). Deletions cut 0 bases from V and 8 bases from J, with 17 bases between. In germline, CDR1 is SGHRS, CDR2 YFSETQ. The length of the CDR3 is 15 residues. This chain's CDR3 is CASSLATGRAEGYTF. The CDR3 DNA sequence: TGCGCCAGCAGCTTGGCTACGGGGCGCGCTGAAGGCTACACCTTC.

Concerning this clone: The same CDR3 also results from other DNA sequences found in this sample. The V gene is TRBV28, the J gene TRBJ2-7; 9 nucleotides line up with TRBD2. The CDR3 is 14 amino acids. V lost 6 bases to trimming and J lost 2 bases; unmatched junction nucleotides: 5. Germline CDR1 and CDR2: MDHEN and SYDVKM. The CDR3 region is CASSPGTSPYEQYF. In DNA form, the CDR3 reads TGTGCCAGCAGCCCCGGGACTAGCCCCTACGAGCAGTACTTC.

Comments on this clone: The sample carries other DNA sequences with the same CDR3. The chain has TRBV27 and TRBJ2-7; 7 bases are shared with TRBD1. Germline assignment: CDR1 MNHEY and CDR2 SMNVEV (reference sequence). V trimming: 6 bases; J trimming: 4 bases; junction bases outside the gene matches: 3. This CDR3 is built from 12 residues. CDR3 region: CASSPQGYEQYF. For the CDR3, the DNA is TGTGCCAGCAGCCCACAGGGGTACGAGCAGTACTTC.

The V gene is TRBV2, the J gene TRBJ2-7; the D gene could be TRBD1 or TRBD2 (5 bases each). Germline CDR1 SNHLY, CDR2 FYNNEI. CDR3 length: 14 residues. V lost 6 bases to trimming and J lost 7 bases, with 19 bases between them. The CDR3 sequence: CASSWDLTLREQYF. DNA for the CDR3: TGTGCCAGCAGCTGGGACCTGACCTTACGGGAGCAGTACTTC.

The genes are TRBV27 and TRBJ1-2, with a possible D match to TRBD1 (5 bases). V was cut by 1 base and J by 2 bases, with 17 bases left in between. Germline V gene data show CDR1 as MNHEY and CDR2 as SMNVEV (reference sequence). This CDR3 contains 17 residues. The DNA for the CDR3 is TGTGCCAGCAGTTTATTTCCAGGGAGGGCAAACAACTATGGCTACACCTTC. Protein: CASSLFPGRANNYGYTF.

The J gene is TRBJ2-7, the V gene TRBV4-1; no clear D gene. This CDR3 has 18 residues. The germline gives CDR1 MGHRA, CDR2 YSYEKL. The germline V and J ends were trimmed by 4 bases and 0 bases, with 22 bases remaining between them. The CDR3 nucleotides read TGCGCCAGCAGCCTAAAACCGCCCCTCAGCGCCGCCTCCTACGAGCAGTACTTC. It translates to CASSLKPPLSAASYEQYF.

The chain recombines TRBV11-2 with TRBJ2-1; 8 bases line up with TRBD2. Trimming removed 8 bases from V and 2 bases from J; junction bases left unmatched: 8. Germline lookup yields CDR1 SGHAT and CDR2 FQNNGV. The CDR3 has 15 residues. CDR3 region: CASRTAGGPYNEQFF. The CDR3 nucleotides are TGTGCCAGCCGGACGGCGGGAGGCCCCTACAATGAGCAGTTCTTC.

The count of this clone is one. The chain uses TRBV19 and TRBJ2-3; D might be TRBD2 (6 bases). Germline V gene sequence: CDR1 LNHDA, CDR2 SQIVND (reference sequence). Trimming took 6 bases from V and 3 from J, leaving 10 bases between them. The CDR3 loop spans 13 amino acids. This CDR3 reads CASRVAATDTQYF. The CDR3 DNA follows: TGTGCCAGTAGAGTAGCGGCGACAGATACGCAGTATTTT.

V and J are TRBV5-6 and TRBJ2-5; D is perhaps TRBD2 (6 bases). CDR3 length equals 15 residues. Germline values: CDR1 SGHDT, CDR2 YYEEEE. Trimming removed 4 bases from V and 4 bases from J, with 17 bases in between. The CDR3 bases are TGTGCCAGCAGCCCGGTAGGGGCGCGGGGAGAGACCCAGTACTTC. This encodes CASSPVGARGETQYF.